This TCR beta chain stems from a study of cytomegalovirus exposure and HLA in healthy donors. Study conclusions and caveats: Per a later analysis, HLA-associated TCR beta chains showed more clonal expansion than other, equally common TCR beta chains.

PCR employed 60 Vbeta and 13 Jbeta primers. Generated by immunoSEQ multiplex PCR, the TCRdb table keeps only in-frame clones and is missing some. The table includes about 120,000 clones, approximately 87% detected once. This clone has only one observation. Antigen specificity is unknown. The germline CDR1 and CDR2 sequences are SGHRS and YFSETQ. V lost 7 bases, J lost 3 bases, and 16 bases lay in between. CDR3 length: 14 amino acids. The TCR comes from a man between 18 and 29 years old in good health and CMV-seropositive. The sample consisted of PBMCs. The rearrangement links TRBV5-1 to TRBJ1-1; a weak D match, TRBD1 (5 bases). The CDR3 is CASGAGYGYTEAFF. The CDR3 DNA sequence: TGCGCCAGCGGCGCAGGGTACGGTTACACTGAAGCTTTCTTT. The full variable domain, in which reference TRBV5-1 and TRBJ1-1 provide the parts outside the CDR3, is KAGVTQTPRYLIKTRGQQVTLSCSPISGHRSVSWYQQTPGQGLQFLFEYFSETQRNKGNFPGRFSGRQFSNSRSEMNVSTLELGDSALYLCASGAGYGYTEAFFGQGTRLTVV.